The subject of this entry is one TCR beta chain. The sample originates from a study of control samples from healthy donors and cancer patients. Germline lookup yields CDR1 SGHNT and CDR2 YYREEE (reference sequence). The CDR3 contains 16 residues. The junction had 5 bases not matched to a gene; V was cut back by 4 bases and J by 6 bases. Using immunoSEQ multiplex PCR, the repertoire was profiled, and TCRdb retains in-frame clones only, with some absent. The table records about 150,000 clones, over 85% of them present only once. Sequencing input: blood. The genes are TRBV5-4 and TRBJ2-3, with TRBD2 matching over 16 bases. The clonotype comes from a man between 18 and 35 years old in good health. CDR3 loop: CASSPGTSGRGDTQYF. The CDR3 nucleotides read TGTGCCAGCAGCCCCGGGACTAGCGGGAGGGGGGATACGCAGTATTTT.